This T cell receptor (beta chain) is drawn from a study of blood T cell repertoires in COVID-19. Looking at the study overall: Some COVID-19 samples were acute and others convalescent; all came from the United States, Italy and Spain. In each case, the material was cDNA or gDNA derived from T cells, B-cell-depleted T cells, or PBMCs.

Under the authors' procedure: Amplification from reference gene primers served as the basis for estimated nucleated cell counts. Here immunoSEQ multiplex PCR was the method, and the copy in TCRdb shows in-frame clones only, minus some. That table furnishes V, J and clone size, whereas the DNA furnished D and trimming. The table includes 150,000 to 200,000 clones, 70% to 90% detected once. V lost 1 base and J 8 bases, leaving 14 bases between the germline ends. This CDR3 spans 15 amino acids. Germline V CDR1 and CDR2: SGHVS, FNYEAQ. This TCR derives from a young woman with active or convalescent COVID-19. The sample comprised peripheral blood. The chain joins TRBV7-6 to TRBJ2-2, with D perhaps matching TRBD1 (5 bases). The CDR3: CASSLDPPDKGELFF. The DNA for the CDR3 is TGTGCCAGCAGCTTAGATCCACCGGACAAAGGGGAGCTGTTTTTT.